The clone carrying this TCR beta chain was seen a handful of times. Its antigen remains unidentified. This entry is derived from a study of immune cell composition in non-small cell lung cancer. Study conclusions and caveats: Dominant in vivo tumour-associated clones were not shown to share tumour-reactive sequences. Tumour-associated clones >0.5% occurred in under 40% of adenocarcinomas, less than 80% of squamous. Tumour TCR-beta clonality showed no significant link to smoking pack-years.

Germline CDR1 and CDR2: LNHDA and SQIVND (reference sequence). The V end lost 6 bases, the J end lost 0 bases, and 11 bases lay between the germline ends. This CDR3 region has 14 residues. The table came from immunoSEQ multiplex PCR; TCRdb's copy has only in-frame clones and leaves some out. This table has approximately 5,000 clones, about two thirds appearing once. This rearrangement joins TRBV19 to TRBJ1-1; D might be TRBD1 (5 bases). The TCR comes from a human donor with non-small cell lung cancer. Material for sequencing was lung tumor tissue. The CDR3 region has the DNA TGTGCCAGTAGGGTGGACACCATGAACACTGAAGCTTTCTTT. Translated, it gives CASRVDTMNTEAFF.